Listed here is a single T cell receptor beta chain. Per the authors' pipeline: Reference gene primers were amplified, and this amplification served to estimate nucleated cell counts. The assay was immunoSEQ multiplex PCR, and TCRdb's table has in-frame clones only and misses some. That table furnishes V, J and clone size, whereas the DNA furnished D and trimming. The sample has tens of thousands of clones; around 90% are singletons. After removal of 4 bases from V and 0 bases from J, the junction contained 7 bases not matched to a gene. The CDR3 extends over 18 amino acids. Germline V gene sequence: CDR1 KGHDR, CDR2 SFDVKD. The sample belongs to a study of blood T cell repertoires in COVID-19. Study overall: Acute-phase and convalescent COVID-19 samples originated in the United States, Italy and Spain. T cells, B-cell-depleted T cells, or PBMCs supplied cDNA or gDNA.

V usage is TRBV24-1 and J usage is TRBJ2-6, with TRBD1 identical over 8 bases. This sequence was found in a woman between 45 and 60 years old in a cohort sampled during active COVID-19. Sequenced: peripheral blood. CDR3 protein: CATSDSPGQGSGANVLTF. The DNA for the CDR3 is TGTGCCACCAGTGACTCACCAGGACAGGGCTCTGGGGCCAACGTCCTGACTTTC.